Reported below is one T cell receptor beta chain. Its antigen remains unidentified. This CDR3 is built from 16 residues. Trimming removed 6 bases from V and 6 bases from J; junction bases left unmatched: 13. These data come from a study of breast tumors, draining lymph nodes, adjacent tissues. TCRdb re-called the multiplex PCR reads through MiXCR, storing one row per CDR3 protein. The table includes 200,000 to 300,000 distinct CDR3 sequences, more than 30% detected once. Findings of the study overall: Luminal-like breast cancer showed significantly greater tumor-nontumor repertoire similarity than basal-like breast cancer did. Findings are consistent with lymph node origin and intratumoral expansion of most tumor T cells. Tumors had less TCR diversity than lymph nodes, more than nontumor tissue.

Samples came from axillary lymph nodes draining the breast cancer. This receptor was taken from a female donor with breast cancer. Some clones in this sample may be carry-over from other donors' samples. The chain joins TRBV12-3 or TRBV12-4 to TRBJ2-1; 8 nucleotides align to TRBD2. Specimen: axillary lymph node tissue. CDR3 bases: TGTGCCAGCAGCAGGACTAGCAGGGATAGACGCAATGAGCAGTTCTTC. This gives the protein CASSRTSRDRRNEQFF.